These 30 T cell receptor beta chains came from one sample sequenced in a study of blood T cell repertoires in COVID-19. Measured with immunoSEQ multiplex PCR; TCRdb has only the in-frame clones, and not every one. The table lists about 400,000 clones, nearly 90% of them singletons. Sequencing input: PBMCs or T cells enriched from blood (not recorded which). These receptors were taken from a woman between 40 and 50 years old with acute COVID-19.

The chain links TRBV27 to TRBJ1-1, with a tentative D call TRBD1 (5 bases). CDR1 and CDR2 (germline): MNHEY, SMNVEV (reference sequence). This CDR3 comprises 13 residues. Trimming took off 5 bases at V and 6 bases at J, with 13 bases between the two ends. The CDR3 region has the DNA TGTGCCAGCAGTCTTCAGGGAAGTCCTGAAGCTTTCTTT. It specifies CASSLQGSPEAFF.

CDR3 bases: TGTGCCAGCATTCAAGGCGCTGATTCGCGGGCCCAGTACTTC. Translating gives CASIQGADSRAQYF. J is TRBJ2-5 and V is TRBV2, with D tentatively TRBD2 (5 bases). The V and J ends lost 7 bases and 9 bases respectively, with 21 bases between them. CDR3 size: 14 residues. The germline gives CDR1 SNHLY, CDR2 FYNNEI. Full variable domain (remainder filled in from reference TRBV2 and TRBJ2-5): EPEVTQTPSHQVTQMGQEVILRCVPISNHLYFYWYRQILGQKVEFLVSFYNNEISEKSEIFDDQFSVERPDGSNFTLKIRSTKLEDSAMYFCASIQGADSRAQYFGPGTRLLVL.

The CDR3 is CASSRGDSLNTEAFF. CDR3 DNA: TGTGCCAGCAGCCGAGGGGACAGTTTGAACACTGAAGCTTTCTTT. V and J are TRBV7-9 and TRBJ1-1; 7 bases align to TRBD1. Germline V gene data show CDR1 as SEHNR and CDR2 as FQNEAQ (reference sequence). V lost 5 bases, J lost 0 bases, and 6 bases stayed unmatched. CDR3 length: 15 amino acids. Looking up the rest from reference TRBV7-9 and TRBJ1-1 gives the full variable domain: DTGVSQNPRHKITKRGQNVTFRCDPISEHNRLYWYRQTLGQGPEFLTYFQNEAQLEKSRLLSDRFSAERPKGSFSTLEIQRTEQGDSAMYLCASSRGDSLNTEAFFGQGTRLTVV.

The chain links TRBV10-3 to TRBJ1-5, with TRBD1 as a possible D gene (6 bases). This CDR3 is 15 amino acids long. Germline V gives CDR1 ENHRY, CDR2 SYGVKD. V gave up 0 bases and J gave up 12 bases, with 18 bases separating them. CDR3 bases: TGTGCCATCAGTGAGTCGAGCGGTACAGGGAGTCTCCAGCATTTT. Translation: CAISESSGTGSLQHF.

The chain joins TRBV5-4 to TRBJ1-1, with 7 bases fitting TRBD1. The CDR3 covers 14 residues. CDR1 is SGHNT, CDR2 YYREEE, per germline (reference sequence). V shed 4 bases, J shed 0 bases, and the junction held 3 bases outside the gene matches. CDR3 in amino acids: CASSRTGVNTEAFF. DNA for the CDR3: TGTGCCAGCAGCCGAACAGGGGTGAACACTGAAGCTTTCTTT.

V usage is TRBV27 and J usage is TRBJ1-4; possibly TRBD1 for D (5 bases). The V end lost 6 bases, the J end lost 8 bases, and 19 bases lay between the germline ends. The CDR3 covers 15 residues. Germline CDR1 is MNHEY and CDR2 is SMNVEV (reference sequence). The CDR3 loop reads CASSLKQGTVEKLFF. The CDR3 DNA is TGTGCCAGCAGCCTAAAGCAGGGAACGGTCGAAAAACTGTTTTTT. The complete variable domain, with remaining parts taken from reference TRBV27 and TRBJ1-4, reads EAQVTQNPRYLITVTGKKLTVTCSQNMNHEYMSWYRQDPGLGLRQIYYSMNVEVTDKGDVPEGYKVSRKEKRNFPLILESPSPNQTSLYFCASSLKQGTVEKLFFGSGTQLSVL.

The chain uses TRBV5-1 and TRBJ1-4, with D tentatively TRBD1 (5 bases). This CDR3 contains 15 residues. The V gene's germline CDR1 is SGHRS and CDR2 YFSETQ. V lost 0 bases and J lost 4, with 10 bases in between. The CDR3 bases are TGCGCCAGCAGCTTGGAGGGGATACATAATGAAAAACTGTTTTTT. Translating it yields CASSLEGIHNEKLFF. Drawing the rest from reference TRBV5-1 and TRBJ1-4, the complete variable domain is KAGVTQTPRYLIKTRGQQVTLSCSPISGHRSVSWYQQTPGQGLQFLFEYFSETQRNKGNFPGRFSGRQFSNSRSEMNVSTLELGDSALYLCASSLEGIHNEKLFFGSGTQLSVL.

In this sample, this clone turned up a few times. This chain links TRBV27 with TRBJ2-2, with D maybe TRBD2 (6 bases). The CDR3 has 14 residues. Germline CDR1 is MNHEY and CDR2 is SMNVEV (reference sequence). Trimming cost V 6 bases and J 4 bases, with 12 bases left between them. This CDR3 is CASRLGGTTGELFF. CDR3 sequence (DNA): TGTGCCAGCAGGTTGGGGGGTACCACCGGGGAGCTGTTTTTT.

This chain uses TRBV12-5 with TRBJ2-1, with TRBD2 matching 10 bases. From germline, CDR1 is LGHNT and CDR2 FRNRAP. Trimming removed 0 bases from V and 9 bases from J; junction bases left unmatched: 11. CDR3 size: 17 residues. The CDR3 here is CASGLVVSGTSAFEQFF. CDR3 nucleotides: TGTGCTAGTGGTTTGGTAGTCTCGGGGACTAGCGCTTTTGAGCAGTTCTTC.

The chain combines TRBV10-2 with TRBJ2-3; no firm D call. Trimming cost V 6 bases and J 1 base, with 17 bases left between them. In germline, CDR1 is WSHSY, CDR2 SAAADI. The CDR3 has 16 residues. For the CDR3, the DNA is TGCGCCAGCAGGCCAAACATAGCCGGCGGCACAGATACGCAGTATTTT. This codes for CASRPNIAGGTDTQYF.

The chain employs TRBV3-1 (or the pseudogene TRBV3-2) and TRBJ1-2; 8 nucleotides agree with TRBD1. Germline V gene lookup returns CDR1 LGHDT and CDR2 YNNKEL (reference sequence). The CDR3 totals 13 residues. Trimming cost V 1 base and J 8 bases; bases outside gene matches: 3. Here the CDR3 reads CASSQGTGQGYTF. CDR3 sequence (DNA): TGTGCCAGCAGCCAAGGGACAGGGCAGGGCTACACCTTC.

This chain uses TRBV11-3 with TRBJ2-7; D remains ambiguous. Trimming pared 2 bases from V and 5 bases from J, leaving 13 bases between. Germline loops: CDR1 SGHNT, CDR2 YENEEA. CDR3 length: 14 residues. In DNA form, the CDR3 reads TGTGCCAGCAGCTTAACACCCAGTACCAACGAGCAGTACTTC. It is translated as CASSLTPSTNEQYF.

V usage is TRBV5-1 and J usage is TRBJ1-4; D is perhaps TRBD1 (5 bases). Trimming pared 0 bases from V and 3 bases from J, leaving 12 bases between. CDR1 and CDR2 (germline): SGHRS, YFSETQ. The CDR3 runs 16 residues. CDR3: CASSLDGTRANEKLFF. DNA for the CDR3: TGCGCCAGCAGCTTGGATGGTACCAGGGCTAATGAAAAACTGTTTTTT. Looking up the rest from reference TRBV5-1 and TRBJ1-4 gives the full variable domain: KAGVTQTPRYLIKTRGQQVTLSCSPISGHRSVSWYQQTPGQGLQFLFEYFSETQRNKGNFPGRFSGRQFSNSRSEMNVSTLELGDSALYLCASSLDGTRANEKLFFGSGTQLSVL.

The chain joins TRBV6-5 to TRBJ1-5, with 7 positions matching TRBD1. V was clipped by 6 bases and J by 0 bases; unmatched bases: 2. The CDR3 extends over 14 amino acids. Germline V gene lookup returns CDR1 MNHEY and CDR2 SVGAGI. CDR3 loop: CASRTGISNQPQHF. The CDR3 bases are TGTGCCAGCAGGACAGGGATTAGCAATCAGCCCCAGCATTTT.

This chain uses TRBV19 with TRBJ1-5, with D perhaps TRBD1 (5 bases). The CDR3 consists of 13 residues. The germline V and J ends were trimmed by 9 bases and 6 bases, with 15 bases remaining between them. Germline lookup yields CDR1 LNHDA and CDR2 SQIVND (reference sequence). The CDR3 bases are TGTGCCAGCGGGACGGGGGTCCTTCAGCCCCAGCATTTT. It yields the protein CASGTGVLQPQHF.

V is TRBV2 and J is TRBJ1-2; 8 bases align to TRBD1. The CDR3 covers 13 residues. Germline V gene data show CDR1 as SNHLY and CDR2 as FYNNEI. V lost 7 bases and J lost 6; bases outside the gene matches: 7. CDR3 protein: CASKGTGLNGYTF. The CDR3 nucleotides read TGTGCCAGCAAGGGGACAGGTCTGAATGGCTACACCTTC.

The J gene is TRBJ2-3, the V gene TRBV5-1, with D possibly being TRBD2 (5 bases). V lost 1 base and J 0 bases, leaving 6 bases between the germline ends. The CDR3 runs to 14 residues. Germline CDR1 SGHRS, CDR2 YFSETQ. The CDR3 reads CASSLLASTDTQYF. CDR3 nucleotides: TGCGCCAGCAGCTTGCTAGCTAGCACAGATACGCAGTATTTT. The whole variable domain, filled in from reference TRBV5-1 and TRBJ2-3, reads KAGVTQTPRYLIKTRGQQVTLSCSPISGHRSVSWYQQTPGQGLQFLFEYFSETQRNKGNFPGRFSGRQFSNSRSEMNVSTLELGDSALYLCASSLLASTDTQYFGPGTRLTVL.

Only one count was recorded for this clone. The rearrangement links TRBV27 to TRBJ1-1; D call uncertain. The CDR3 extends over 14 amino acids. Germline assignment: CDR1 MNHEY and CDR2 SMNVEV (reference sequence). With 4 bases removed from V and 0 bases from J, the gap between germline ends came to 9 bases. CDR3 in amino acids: CASSSLPMNTEAFF. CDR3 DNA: TGTGCCAGCAGTTCTCTACCCATGAACACTGAAGCTTTCTTT.

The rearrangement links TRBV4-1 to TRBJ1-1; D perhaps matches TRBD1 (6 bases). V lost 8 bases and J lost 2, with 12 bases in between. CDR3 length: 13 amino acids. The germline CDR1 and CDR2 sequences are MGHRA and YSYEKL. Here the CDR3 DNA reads TGCGCCAGCGGGAGGGGGGGCAACACTGAAGCTTTCTTT. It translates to CASGRGGNTEAFF.

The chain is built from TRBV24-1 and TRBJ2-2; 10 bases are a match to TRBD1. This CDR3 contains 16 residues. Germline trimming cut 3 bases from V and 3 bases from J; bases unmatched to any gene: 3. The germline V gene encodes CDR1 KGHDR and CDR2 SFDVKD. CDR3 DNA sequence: TGTGCCACCAGTGATACGACAGGGGGCTACACCGGGGAGCTGTTTTTT. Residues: CATSDTTGGYTGELFF.

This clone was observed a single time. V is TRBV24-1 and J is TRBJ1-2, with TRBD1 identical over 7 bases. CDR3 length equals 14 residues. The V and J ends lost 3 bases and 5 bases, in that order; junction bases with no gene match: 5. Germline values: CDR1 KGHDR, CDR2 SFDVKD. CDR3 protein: CATSDGGTAYGYTF. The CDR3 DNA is TGTGCCACCAGTGATGGAGGGACAGCGTATGGCTACACCTTC.

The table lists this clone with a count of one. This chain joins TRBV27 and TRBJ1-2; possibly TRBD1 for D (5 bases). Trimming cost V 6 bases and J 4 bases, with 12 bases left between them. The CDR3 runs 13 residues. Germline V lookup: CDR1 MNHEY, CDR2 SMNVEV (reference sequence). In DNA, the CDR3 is TGTGCCAGCAGCAGGGTTGTAGGCTATGGCTACACCTTC. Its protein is CASSRVVGYGYTF.

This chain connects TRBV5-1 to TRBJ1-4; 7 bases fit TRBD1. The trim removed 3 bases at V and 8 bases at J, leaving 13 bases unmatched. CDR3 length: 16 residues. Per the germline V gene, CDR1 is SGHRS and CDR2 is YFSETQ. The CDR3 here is CASSSGYRGQDEKLFF. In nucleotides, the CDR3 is TGCGCCAGCAGCTCAGGATACAGGGGCCAGGACGAAAAACTGTTTTTT.

The DNA for the CDR3 is TGTGCCAGCAGCTTGAGTGGGGGGGACTCTGGGGCCAACGTCCTGACTTTC. This codes for CASSLSGGDSGANVLTF. The chain uses TRBV11-2 and TRBJ2-6; 7 bases agree with TRBD2. Germline CDR1 is SGHAT and CDR2 is FQNNGV. V was clipped by 3 bases and J by 0 bases; unmatched bases: 5. This CDR3 is built from 17 residues.

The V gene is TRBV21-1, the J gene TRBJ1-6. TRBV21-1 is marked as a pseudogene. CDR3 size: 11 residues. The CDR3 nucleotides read TGTGCCAGCAGCAAAGGTCGACCCCTCCACTTT. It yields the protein CASSKGRPLHF.

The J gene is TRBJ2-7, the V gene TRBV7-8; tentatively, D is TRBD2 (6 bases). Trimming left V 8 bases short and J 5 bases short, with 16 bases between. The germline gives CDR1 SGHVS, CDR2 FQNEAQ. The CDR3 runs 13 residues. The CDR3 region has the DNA TGTGCCAGCCGACTAGATATTTCGCACGAGCAGTACTTC. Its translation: CASRLDISHEQYF.

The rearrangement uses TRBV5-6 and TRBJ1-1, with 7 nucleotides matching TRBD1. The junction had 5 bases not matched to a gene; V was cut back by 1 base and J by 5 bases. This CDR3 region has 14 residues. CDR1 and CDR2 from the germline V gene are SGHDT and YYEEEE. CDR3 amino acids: CASSLNRGRTEAFF. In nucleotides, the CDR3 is TGTGCCAGCAGCTTGAACAGGGGACGAACTGAAGCTTTCTTT.

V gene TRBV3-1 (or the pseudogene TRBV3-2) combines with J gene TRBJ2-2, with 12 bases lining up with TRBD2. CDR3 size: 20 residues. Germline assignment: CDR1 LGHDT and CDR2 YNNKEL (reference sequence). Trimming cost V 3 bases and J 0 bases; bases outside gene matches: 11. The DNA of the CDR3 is TGTGCCAGCAGCCATGGACCGGGACTAGCGGGCATCGCGAACACCGGGGAGCTGTTTTTT. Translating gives CASSHGPGLAGIANTGELFF.

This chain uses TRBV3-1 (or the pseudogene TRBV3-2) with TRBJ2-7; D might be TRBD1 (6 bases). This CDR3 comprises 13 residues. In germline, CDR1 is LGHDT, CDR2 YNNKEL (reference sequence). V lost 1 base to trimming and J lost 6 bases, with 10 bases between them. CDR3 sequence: CASSQGGPREQYF. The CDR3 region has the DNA TGTGCCAGCAGCCAAGGGGGGCCACGCGAGCAGTACTTC.

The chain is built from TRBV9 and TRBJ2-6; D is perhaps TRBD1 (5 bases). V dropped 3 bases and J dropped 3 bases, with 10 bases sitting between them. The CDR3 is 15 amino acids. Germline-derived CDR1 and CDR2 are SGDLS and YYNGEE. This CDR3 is CASSDAGFGANVLTF. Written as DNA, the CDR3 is TGTGCCAGCAGCGACGCAGGGTTTGGGGCCAACGTCCTGACTTTC.